The 32 T cell receptor beta chains below were found in one sample sequenced in a study of OX40 agonist ivuxolimab in advanced cancers. The table came from immunoSEQ multiplex PCR; TCRdb's copy has only in-frame clones and leaves some out. The sample contains under 20,000 clones, around three quarters of which appear only once. This specimen consisted of CD4+ or CD8+ T cells sorted from blood, obtained in a trial of the OX40 agonist ivuxolimab. All receptors come from an adult with an advanced solid tumor such as melanoma, head and neck, liver or kidney cancer.

The gene calls are TRBV5-8 and TRBJ1-2; D gene unclear. Trimming took 2 bases from V and 3 from J, leaving 14 bases between them. CDR1 is SGHTS, CDR2 YDEGEE, per germline. CDR3 length: 15 residues. The CDR3 loop is CASSFRLLGDYGYTF. In DNA, the CDR3 is TGTGCCAGCAGCTTTCGGCTTCTTGGCGACTATGGCTACACCTTC.

The chain is built from TRBV19 and TRBJ1-5; D remains unclear. This CDR3 has 16 residues. Trimming removed 2 bases at V and 3 bases at J, with 14 bases between. Germline CDR1 LNHDA, CDR2 SQIVND (reference sequence). CDR3: CASSIRAPGDNQPQHF. The CDR3 DNA sequence: TGTGCCAGTAGTATAAGGGCACCCGGGGACAATCAGCCCCAGCATTTT. Full variable domain (rest looked up from reference TRBV19 and TRBJ1-5): DGGITQSPKYLFRKEGQNVTLSCEQNLNHDAMYWYRQDPGQGLRLIYYSQIVNDFQKGDIAEGYSVSREKKESFPLTVTSAQKNPTAFYLCASSIRAPGDNQPQHFGDGTRLSIL.

The chain employs TRBV5-8 and TRBJ2-7; TRBD1 matches at 10 bases. Germline CDR1 is SGHTS and CDR2 is YDEGEE. V was pared by 0 bases and J by 5 bases, with 2 bases of the junction left unmatched. This CDR3 contains 14 residues. DNA for the CDR3: TGTGCCAGCAGCTTGGGACAGGGGGCGGACGAGCAGTACTTC. It specifies CASSLGQGADEQYF.

The J gene is TRBJ1-5, the V gene TRBV6-1; D remains unclear. Trimming took off 3 bases at V and 0 bases at J, with 12 bases between the two ends. Germline V gene data show CDR1 as MNHNS and CDR2 as SASEGT. The length of the CDR3 is 16 residues. CDR3 in DNA: TGTGCCAGCAGTGACCTAAAGAGCTATAGCAATCAGCCCCAGCATTTT. Its protein is CASSDLKSYSNQPQHF.

In its sample, this clone ranks as medium-sized (0.01 to 0.1%). This chain connects TRBV27 to TRBJ2-1; 7 bases are shared with TRBD1. V dropped 6 bases and J dropped 4; count of bases not matched to a gene: 6. Germline V gene data show CDR1 as MNHEY and CDR2 as SMNVEV (reference sequence). This CDR3 spans 14 amino acids. CDR3 DNA: TGTGCCAGCAGACAGGGGTTTGGATACAATGAGCAGTTCTTC. Its protein is CASRQGFGYNEQFF.

This clone was picked up one time. The chain is built from TRBV19 and TRBJ2-7; D might be TRBD2 (6 bases). This CDR3 is built from 14 residues. V was shortened by 1 base and J by 3 bases, with 10 bases between the two germline ends. The germline gives CDR1 LNHDA, CDR2 SQIVND (reference sequence). The CDR3 bases are TGTGCCAGTAGTATAGCGGGGACTTTCTACGAGCAGTACTTC. This sequence encodes CASSIAGTFYEQYF.

The V and J genes are TRBV19 and TRBJ2-1; no firm D call. V was cut by 7 bases and J by 4 bases, with 20 bases left in between. The CDR3 is made up of 16 amino acids. The germline gives CDR1 LNHDA, CDR2 SQIVND (reference sequence). DNA of the CDR3: TGTGCCAGTACCTCTAACCGTTGGAGTTGGTACAATGAGCAGTTCTTC. Its protein is CASTSNRWSWYNEQFF.

The chain couples TRBV6-5 to TRBJ2-5; D is ambiguous. Germline V CDR1 and CDR2: MNHEY, SVGAGI. CDR3 length: 13 residues. V lost 0 bases and J 2 bases, leaving 4 bases between the germline ends. CDR3 amino acids: CASSYSNQETQYF. In DNA, the CDR3 is TGTGCCAGCAGTTACTCCAATCAAGAGACCCAGTACTTC.

The V and J genes are TRBV28 and TRBJ1-2; 8 bases are shared with TRBD1. The CDR3 extends over 16 amino acids. Germline V gives CDR1 MDHEN, CDR2 SYDVKM. J gave up 0 bases and V 6 bases, and 9 bases lay outside the gene matches. The CDR3 DNA sequence: TGTGCCAGCAGGAAATGGACAGGGAACGCTAACTATGGCTACACCTTC. Its protein is CASRKWTGNANYGYTF.

In its sample, this clone ranks as medium-sized. The chain recombines TRBV4-1 with TRBJ2-7; D tentatively fits TRBD1 or TRBD2 (5 bases each). With 4 bases removed from V and 6 bases from J, the gap between germline ends came to 22 bases. The CDR3 sequence is 16 residues long. Germline CDR1 and CDR2: MGHRA and YSYEKL. The CDR3, as DNA: TGCGCCAGCAGCCCAGGGCCAGGAGGCTCAGAGGTCGAGCAGTACTTC. Translation gives CASSPGPGGSEVEQYF.

In its sample, this clone was seen a few times. The V call is TRBV4-1, the J call TRBJ1-1, with D unclear. In germline, CDR1 is MGHRA, CDR2 YSYEKL. The CDR3 is made up of 14 amino acids. Trimming took off 0 bases at V and 4 bases at J, with 9 bases between the two ends. The CDR3: CASSQDSWVTEAFF. DNA of the CDR3: TGCGCCAGCAGCCAAGATTCTTGGGTCACTGAAGCTTTCTTT.

CDR3: CASSPLVGATDTQYF. The DNA of the CDR3 is TGTGCCAGCAGTCCCTTGGTTGGCGCCACAGATACGCAGTATTTT. The chain has TRBV28 and TRBJ2-3; D uncertain. Between the trimmed V and J ends, which lost 5 bases and 2 bases, there was a span of 14 bases. The CDR3 runs 15 residues. The V gene's germline CDR1 is MDHEN and CDR2 SYDVKM.

In this sample, this clone is medium-sized. Other DNA sequences in this sample translate to the same CDR3. The CDR3 spells CASSLGEQETQYF. CDR3 DNA: TGTGCCAGCAGCTTAGGGGAACAAGAGACCCAGTACTTC. This chain uses TRBV7-9 with TRBJ2-5; D remains unclear. V lost 1 base to trimming and J lost 2 bases, with 5 bases between them. From germline, CDR1 is SEHNR and CDR2 FQNEAQ (reference sequence). This CDR3 has 13 amino acids.

This clone has ten or more counts. The chain couples TRBV28 to TRBJ2-1; TRBD1 might be the D (6 bases). The V gene's germline CDR1 is MDHEN and CDR2 SYDVKM. Trimming pared 4 bases from V and 8 bases from J, leaving 24 bases between. CDR3 length: 17 amino acids. The CDR3 region is CASSSRTEGIPTDEQFF. The CDR3, as DNA: TGTGCCAGCAGTTCCCGGACAGAAGGAATCCCTACGGATGAGCAGTTCTTC.

This chain joins TRBV27 and TRBJ2-7, with 7 bases fitting TRBD1. The germline CDR1 and CDR2 sequences are MNHEY and SMNVEV (reference sequence). The CDR3 length is 14 residues. V lost 5 bases, J lost 3 bases, and 7 bases stayed unmatched. CDR3 region: CASSKTRDSYEQYF. The CDR3 DNA follows: TGTGCCAGCAGTAAAACCCGGGACAGCTACGAGCAGTACTTC.

Judged by abundance, this clone is medium-sized. CDR3 DNA: TGTGCCAGCAGTGAAGGGGATGAGCAGTTCTTC. Residues: CASSEGDEQFF. This chain connects TRBV2 to TRBJ2-1; D is unclear. The length of the CDR3 is 11 residues. Between the trimmed V and J ends, which lost 1 base and 8 bases, there was a span of 3 bases. The V gene's germline CDR1 is SNHLY and CDR2 FYNNEI.

The genes are TRBV5-6 and TRBJ2-5; 8 bases fit TRBD1. J gave up 4 bases and V 2 bases, and 10 bases lay outside the gene matches. Germline assignment: CDR1 SGHDT and CDR2 YYEEEE. The CDR3 has 16 amino acids. This chain's CDR3 is CASSFIEGQGGETQYF. DNA of the CDR3: TGTGCCAGCAGCTTTATTGAAGGACAGGGTGGAGAGACCCAGTACTTC.

This clone is labeled large (0.1 to 1%). The chain couples TRBV19 to TRBJ2-6; no reliable D call. CDR1 is LNHDA, CDR2 SQIVND, per germline (reference sequence). Trimming shortened V by 5 bases and J by 0 bases, and 23 bases separated the two germline ends. CDR3 length: 20 amino acids. CDR3 residues: CASSSRTYETMVSGANVLTF. As DNA, the CDR3 is TGTGCCAGTAGTTCGAGGACCTACGAAACGATGGTCTCTGGGGCCAACGTCCTGACTTTC.

Sample share makes this clone hyperexpanded. The chain carries TRBV21-1 and TRBJ1-1; TRBD1 is the table's D call, not checked against the DNA. TRBV21-1 is a pseudogene segment. The CDR3 sequence is 14 residues long. CDR3 sequence (DNA): TGTGCCAGCGGGCCTCGACACCTGAACACTGAAGCTTTCTTT. This encodes CASGPRHLNTEAFF.

The V gene is TRBV6-5, the J gene TRBJ1-2; D gene uncertain. The CDR3 is 13 residues long. The V gene's germline CDR1 is MNHEY and CDR2 SVGAGI. V was trimmed by 7 bases and J by 3 bases, leaving 12 bases between them. The CDR3 nucleotides are TGTGCCAGCACTCTTCAATCGGACTATGGCTACACCTTC. Protein product: CASTLQSDYGYTF.

This clone was seen only once. The rearrangement uses TRBV6-5 and TRBJ1-1; D not certain. V dropped 0 bases and J dropped 6 bases, with 14 bases sitting between them. Germline-derived CDR1 and CDR2 are MNHEY and SVGAGI. This CDR3 is built from 15 residues. The CDR3 spells CASSYSFNPGAEAFF. The CDR3 DNA follows: TGTGCCAGCAGTTACTCATTTAATCCCGGGGCTGAAGCTTTCTTT.

The chain has TRBV7-9 and TRBJ1-3, with unresolved D. The CDR3 consists of 16 residues. The germline V gene encodes CDR1 SEHNR and CDR2 FQNEAQ (reference sequence). The ends were cut back, 2 bases at V and 2 bases at J, with 13 bases in the middle. The CDR3 sequence: CASSLTLGLTGNTIYF. In DNA form, the CDR3 reads TGTGCCAGCAGCTTAACGTTGGGGTTAACTGGAAACACCATATATTTT.

V is TRBV5-4 and J is TRBJ1-2; D unclear. Germline CDR1 SGHNT, CDR2 YYREEE (reference sequence). The CDR3 has 14 residues. V was pared by 4 bases and J by 4 bases, with 14 bases between. The CDR3 here is CASSQEMWVYGYTF. DNA of the CDR3: TGTGCCAGCAGCCAAGAAATGTGGGTCTATGGCTACACCTTC. Filled out from reference TRBV5-4 and TRBJ1-2, the complete variable domain reads ETGVTQSPTHLIKTRGQQVTLRCSSQSGHNTVSWYQQALGQGPQFIFQYYREEENGRGNFPPRFSGLQFPNYSSELNVNALELDDSALYLCASSQEMWVYGYTFGSGTRLTVV.

This chain connects TRBV28 to TRBJ1-2; D is unresolved. CDR1 is MDHEN and CDR2 is SYDVKM in the germline V gene. Trimming took off 2 bases at V and 2 bases at J, with 0 bases between the two ends. The CDR3 totals 11 residues. The CDR3 sequence is CASSLNYGYTF. The DNA of the CDR3 is TGTGCCAGCAGTTTAAACTATGGCTACACCTTC.

This chain uses TRBV27 with TRBJ2-2; D is uncertain. The CDR3 runs to 15 residues. Between the trimmed V and J ends, which lost 8 bases and 1 base, there was a span of 14 bases. CDR1 and CDR2 (germline): MNHEY, SMNVEV (reference sequence). The CDR3 bases are TGTGCCAGCCCCATGGGGTCTCAGAACACCGGGGAGCTGTTTTTT. The encoded protein is CASPMGSQNTGELFF.

V usage is TRBV27 and J usage is TRBJ2-5; TRBD1 is a possible D gene (5 bases). V was pared by 5 bases and J by 0 bases, with 10 bases between. This CDR3 region has 14 residues. CDR1 and CDR2 (germline): MNHEY, SMNVEV (reference sequence). DNA for the CDR3: TGTGCCAGCAGTACCCTAGGGGACCAAGAGACCCAGTACTTC. This translates into CASSTLGDQETQYF.

The rearrangement joins TRBV19 to TRBJ2-7; perhaps TRBD2 as D (6 bases). This CDR3 spans 13 amino acids. Germline V CDR1 and CDR2: LNHDA, SQIVND (reference sequence). The V and J ends lost 3 bases and 5 bases respectively, with 11 bases between them. The CDR3 region has the DNA TGTGCCAGTAGTATGTCAGGAGGGGACGAGCAGTACTTC. It translates to CASSMSGGDEQYF.

In its sample, this clone was seen many times. The chain employs TRBV4-3 and TRBJ2-7; D gene uncertain. CDR1 and CDR2 (germline): LGHNA, YSLEER. This CDR3 region has 14 residues. The V end lost 1 base, the J end lost 3 bases, and 10 bases lay between the germline ends. This CDR3 reads CASSQVRGFYEQYF. CDR3 bases: TGCGCCAGCAGCCAAGTGCGAGGATTCTACGAGCAGTACTTC.

V usage is TRBV16 and J usage is TRBJ1-4; D may be TRBD1 (5 bases). The CDR3 is made up of 14 amino acids. V was pared by 2 bases and J by 5 bases, with 9 bases between. CDR1 KGHSY and CDR2 FQNENV come from the germline V gene. The CDR3 loop is CASSQGRANEKLFF. CDR3 DNA: TGTGCCAGCAGCCAAGGCAGGGCCAATGAAAAACTGTTTTTT. Looking up the rest from reference TRBV16 and TRBJ1-4 gives the full variable domain: GEEVAQTPKHLVRGEGQKAKLYCAPIKGHSYVFWYQQVLKNEFKFLISFQNENVFDETGMPKERFSAKCLPNSPCSLEIQATKLEDSAVYFCASSQGRANEKLFFGSGTQLSVL.

V usage is TRBV4-3 and J usage is TRBJ2-5; D not resolved. The CDR3 runs 15 residues. Trimming took 0 bases from V and 3 from J, leaving 11 bases between them. Germline V gene sequence: CDR1 LGHNA, CDR2 YSLEER. Here the CDR3 DNA reads TGCGCCAGCAGCCAAGATCGTGCCGTTGAAGAGACCCAGTACTTC. Translated, it gives CASSQDRAVEETQYF.

The J gene is TRBJ2-7, the V gene TRBV27; the D is unclear. The germline CDR1 and CDR2 sequences are MNHEY and SMNVEV (reference sequence). The V end lost 3 bases, the J end lost 9 bases, and 3 bases lay between the germline ends. CDR3 length: 9 amino acids. This CDR3 reads CASSLRQYF. The CDR3 bases are TGTGCCAGCAGTTTGAGGCAGTACTTC.

The V gene is TRBV2, the J gene TRBJ2-1; 7 bases align to TRBD2. From germline, CDR1 is SNHLY and CDR2 FYNNEI. V was clipped by 7 bases and J by 8 bases; unmatched bases: 8. The CDR3 consists of 13 residues. As DNA, the CDR3 is TGTGCCAGCATTAGGGGAGGGCACGATGAGCAGTTCTTC. Translated: CASIRGGHDEQFF.